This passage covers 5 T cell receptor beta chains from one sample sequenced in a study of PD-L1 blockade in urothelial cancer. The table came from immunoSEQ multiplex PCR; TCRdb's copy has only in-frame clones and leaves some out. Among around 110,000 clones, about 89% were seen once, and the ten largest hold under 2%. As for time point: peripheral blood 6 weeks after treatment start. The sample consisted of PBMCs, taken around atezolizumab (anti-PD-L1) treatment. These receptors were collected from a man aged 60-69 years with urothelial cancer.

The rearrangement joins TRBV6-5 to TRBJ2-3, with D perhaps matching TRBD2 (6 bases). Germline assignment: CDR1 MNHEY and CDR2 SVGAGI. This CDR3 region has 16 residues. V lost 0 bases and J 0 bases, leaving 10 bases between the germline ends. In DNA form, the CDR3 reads TGTGCCAGCAGTTACTCGGCGGGGTCTAGCACAGATACGCAGTATTTT. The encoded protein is CASSYSAGSSTDTQYF.

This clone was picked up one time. The CDR3 protein is CASSVAGGPAGELFF. The CDR3 coding sequence is TGTGCCAGCAGTGTAGCGGGGGGGCCGGCCGGGGAGCTGTTTTTT. V is TRBV2 and J is TRBJ2-2; 11 bases are a match to TRBD2. V was pared by 4 bases and J by 6 bases, with 4 bases of the junction left unmatched. Germline V CDR1 and CDR2: SNHLY, FYNNEI. The CDR3 contains 15 residues.

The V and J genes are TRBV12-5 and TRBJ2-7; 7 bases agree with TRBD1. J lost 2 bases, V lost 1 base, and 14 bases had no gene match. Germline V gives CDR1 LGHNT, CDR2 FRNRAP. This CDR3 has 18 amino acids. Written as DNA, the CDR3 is TGTGCTAGTGGTTTGGCCCAAGGGGACAGCGCCAGGCCCTACGAGCAGTACTTC. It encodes CASGLAQGDSARPYEQYF.

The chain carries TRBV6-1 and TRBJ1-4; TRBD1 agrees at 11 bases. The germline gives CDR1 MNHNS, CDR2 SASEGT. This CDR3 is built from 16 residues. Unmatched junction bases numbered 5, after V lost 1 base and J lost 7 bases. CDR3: CASSEEAGQGGEKLFF. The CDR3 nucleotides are TGTGCCAGCAGTGAAGAAGCGGGACAGGGGGGTGAAAAACTGTTTTTT.

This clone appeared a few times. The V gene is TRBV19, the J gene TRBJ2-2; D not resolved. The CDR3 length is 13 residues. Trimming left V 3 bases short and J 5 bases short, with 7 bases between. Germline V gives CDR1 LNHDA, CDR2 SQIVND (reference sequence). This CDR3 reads CASSIDLTGELFF. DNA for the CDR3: TGTGCCAGTAGTATCGATCTAACCGGGGAGCTGTTTTTT.